This T cell receptor (beta chain) emerged from a study of early T cells in non-severe SARS-CoV-2 infection. Points from the study as a whole: A preference for anti-spike CD8 responses marked VDJdb matching, which missed private and CD4 specificities.

cDNA molecules, individually, were tagged with unique molecular identifiers. Via MiXCR, TCRdb re-called the 5' RACE reads, giving one row per CDR3 protein. Among 51,000 or so distinct CDR3 sequences listed, approximately 9.9% were seen once. The junction had 5 bases not matched to a gene; V was cut back by 6 bases and J by 3 bases. Germline V gene lookup returns CDR1 SNHLY and CDR2 FYNNEI. The CDR3 extends over 15 amino acids. This clonotype was recorded a few times. Its specificity is unknown. The gene calls are TRBV2 and TRBJ2-2; 9 bases line up with TRBD1. Sample: whole blood. The receptor was derived from an adult who was a healthcare worker with PCR-confirmed SARS-CoV-2 infection or an uninfected control (not recorded which). CDR3 in amino acids: CASRRTGADTGELFF. The CDR3 bases are TGTGCCAGCAGGCGGACAGGGGCTGACACCGGGGAGCTGTTTTTT.